What follows are 5 T cell receptor beta chains derived from one specimen sequenced in a study of cytomegalovirus exposure and HLA in healthy donors. The PCR ran on 60 Vbeta and 13 Jbeta primers. TCRdb's table, derived via immunoSEQ multiplex PCR, lists solely in-frame clones and lacks some. There are 140,000 or so clones in the sample; about two thirds occur only once, and approximately 4.2% lies in the top ten. What was sequenced was PBMCs. These receptors were collected from a man aged 60 to 75 in good health and CMV-seronegative.

The CDR3 DNA sequence: TGTGCCAGCAGTGAGGGGGGTCAGCCCCAGCATTTT. This sequence encodes CASSEGGQPQHF. The rearrangement uses TRBV2 and TRBJ1-5, with D maybe TRBD1 (5 bases). This CDR3 has 12 residues. With 3 bases removed from V and 6 bases from J, the gap between germline ends came to 6 bases. The V gene's germline CDR1 is SNHLY and CDR2 FYNNEI.

J is TRBJ1-1 and V is TRBV11-2; D not resolved. In germline, CDR1 is SGHAT, CDR2 FQNNGV. The CDR3 spans 13 residues. V dropped 6 bases and J dropped 0 bases, with 8 bases sitting between them. The CDR3 DNA reads as TGTGCCAGCAGGCCCCCGGTGAACACTGAAGCTTTCTTT. Amino acid sequence: CASRPPVNTEAFF.

This clone appeared a few times. The chain couples TRBV7-9 to TRBJ1-6; D not resolved. This CDR3 spans 12 amino acids. The germline V and J ends were trimmed by 5 bases and 14 bases, with 13 bases remaining between them. Germline assignment: CDR1 SEHNR and CDR2 FQNEAQ (reference sequence). The CDR3 protein is CASSPDTFTLHF. CDR3 DNA sequence: TGTGCCAGCAGCCCCGACACCTTTACCCTCCACTTT. Combining the CDR3 with reference TRBV7-9 and TRBJ1-6 gives the whole variable domain DTGVSQNPRHKITKRGQNVTFRCDPISEHNRLYWYRQTLGQGPEFLTYFQNEAQLEKSRLLSDRFSAERPKGSFSTLEIQRTEQGDSAMYLCASSPDTFTLHFGNGTRLTVT.

The table lists this clone with a few counts. This chain links TRBV19 with TRBJ1-6; D call uncertain. Trimming cost V 5 bases and J 2 bases, with 7 bases left between them. CDR1 and CDR2 from the germline V gene are LNHDA and SQIVND (reference sequence). The CDR3 covers 14 residues. The CDR3 DNA follows: TGTGCCAGTAGTTTGCCGGCCTATAATTCACCCCTCCACTTT. It encodes CASSLPAYNSPLHF. Complete variable domain (other parts from reference TRBV19 and TRBJ1-6): DGGITQSPKYLFRKEGQNVTLSCEQNLNHDAMYWYRQDPGQGLRLIYYSQIVNDFQKGDIAEGYSVSREKKESFPLTVTSAQKNPTAFYLCASSLPAYNSPLHFGNGTRLTVT.

This chain connects TRBV19 to TRBJ2-7; D gene unclear. Trimming removed 1 base from V and 2 bases from J, with 9 bases in between. Germline assignment: CDR1 LNHDA and CDR2 SQIVND (reference sequence). The CDR3 runs to 14 residues. As DNA, the CDR3 is TGTGCCAGTAGTATAGCCATAGCTACCTACGAGCAGTACTTC. This sequence encodes CASSIAIATYEQYF.